The 5 T cell receptor beta chains below all came from one sample that was sequenced in a study of OX40 agonist ivuxolimab in advanced cancers. Profiled with immunoSEQ multiplex PCR; TCRdb holds only in-frame clones, not every one. This table holds about 26,000 clones, more than 60% found once. The specimen was CD4+ or CD8+ T cells sorted from blood, collected in a trial of the OX40 agonist ivuxolimab. The receptors here all came from an adult with an advanced solid tumor such as melanoma, head and neck, liver or kidney cancer.

In this sample, this clone turned up once. V usage is TRBV19 and J usage is TRBJ2-1, with 11 bases matching TRBD2. V lost 3 bases to trimming and J lost 7 bases; unmatched junction nucleotides: 8. Germline assignment: CDR1 LNHDA and CDR2 SQIVND (reference sequence). CDR3 length: 16 residues. This chain's CDR3 is CASSILAGGRRNEQFF. The CDR3 region has the DNA TGTGCCAGTAGTATTTTAGCGGGGGGGCGCCGGAATGAGCAGTTCTTC.

The chain has TRBV11-2 and TRBJ2-7, with D tentatively TRBD1 or TRBD2 (5 bases each). Trimming took off 9 bases at V and 6 bases at J, with 9 bases between the two ends. The germline V gene has CDR1 SGHAT and CDR2 FQNNGV. The CDR3 is 10 residues long. CDR3 in amino acids: CASAGGEQYF. The CDR3 DNA is TGTGCCAGTGCTGGGGGCGAGCAGTACTTC.

The genes are TRBV7-9 and TRBJ2-7; D ambiguous. V was clipped by 0 bases and J by 1 base, with 4 bases between them. Germline V gives CDR1 SEHNR, CDR2 FQNEAQ (reference sequence). This CDR3 is 13 amino acids long. The CDR3 nucleotides read TGTGCCAGCAGCTTAGCGGGGTCCTACGAGCAGTACTTC. Protein: CASSLAGSYEQYF.

The chain recombines TRBV27 with TRBJ2-7; 8 nucleotides agree with TRBD2. The germline gives CDR1 MNHEY, CDR2 SMNVEV (reference sequence). Losses at the gene ends were 3 bases for V and 7 bases for J; bases not matched to a gene: 5. The CDR3 covers 13 residues. CDR3 residues: CASSFGGGPEQYF. DNA of the CDR3: TGTGCCAGCAGTTTCGGGGGGGGTCCGGAGCAGTACTTC.

The chain links TRBV6-6 to TRBJ1-3; no firm D call. Germline loops: CDR1 MNHNY, CDR2 SVGAGI (reference sequence). The V and J ends lost 7 bases and 0 bases respectively, with 10 bases between them. The CDR3 is 14 amino acids. The CDR3 reads CASTPDRSGNTIYF. DNA of the CDR3: TGTGCCAGCACCCCGGACCGCTCTGGAAACACCATATATTTT.